These T cell receptor beta chains were read from a single sample in a study of cytotoxic CD8 clonotypes in ibrutinib-treated CLL. The assay was immunoSEQ multiplex PCR, and TCRdb's table has in-frame clones only and misses some. Seen here are 110,000 to 150,000 clones, 60% to 85% observed once, and the top ten hold approximately 5.1%. The sequencing used PBMCs, collected after 24 months of ibrutinib treatment. Source of these receptors: a human donor with chronic lymphocytic leukemia. Each CDR3 is given with its conserved first and last residue. The order of the fields is CDR3 protein, V gene, clone size, CDR3 length, J gene. Clone size appears in some rows only: once, few, many, or a class for an expanded clone.

CDR3aa: CASGSGSPGFF; v_gene: TRBV12-5; abundance: -; len: 11; j_gene: TRBJ1-1
CDR3aa: CASKGVETQYF; v_gene: TRBV5-1; abundance: -; len: 11; j_gene: TRBJ2-5
CDR3aa: CASSLRPHTEAFF; v_gene: TRBV6-4; abundance: many; len: 13; j_gene: TRBJ1-1
CDR3aa: CASSPETGSSYNEQFF; v_gene: TRBV19; abundance: -; len: 16; j_gene: TRBJ2-1
CDR3aa: CASSPRRRAQASTDTQYF; v_gene: TRBV11-1; abundance: -; len: 18; j_gene: TRBJ2-3
CDR3aa: CASSLLREASYEQYF; v_gene: TRBV27; abundance: -; len: 15; j_gene: TRBJ2-7
CDR3aa: CASSYSGLAAYNEQFF; v_gene: TRBV6-6; abundance: -; len: 16; j_gene: TRBJ2-1
CDR3aa: CASSLGSGAYEQYF; v_gene: TRBV7-7; abundance: -; len: 14; j_gene: TRBJ2-7
CDR3aa: CASSPDRLWALNEKLFF; v_gene: TRBV27; abundance: -; len: 17; j_gene: TRBJ1-4
CDR3aa: CASSPGRVGREQFF; v_gene: TRBV14; abundance: -; len: 14; j_gene: TRBJ2-1
CDR3aa: CASTWGGDGYEQYF; v_gene: TRBV6-5; abundance: -; len: 14; j_gene: TRBJ2-7
CDR3aa: CASSTPTSGAYEQYF; v_gene: TRBV7-6; abundance: -; len: 15; j_gene: TRBJ2-7
CDR3aa: CASSTPGGGSPLHF; v_gene: TRBV6-6; abundance: -; len: 14; j_gene: TRBJ1-6
CDR3aa: CAWSGGWEWNQPQHF; v_gene: TRBV30; abundance: -; len: 15; j_gene: TRBJ1-5
CDR3aa: CASSQGLGLAGQKSYEQYF; v_gene: TRBV4-3; abundance: -; len: 19; j_gene: TRBJ2-7
CDR3aa: CASSPRQDYEQYF; v_gene: TRBV7-2; abundance: few; len: 13; j_gene: TRBJ2-7
CDR3aa: CASSERDRLVNTIYF; v_gene: TRBV6-1; abundance: -; len: 15; j_gene: TRBJ1-3
CDR3aa: CASSLDSPPGELFF; v_gene: TRBV5-1; abundance: -; len: 14; j_gene: TRBJ2-2
CDR3aa: CASSVGQAGYNEQFF; v_gene: TRBV2; abundance: -; len: 15; j_gene: TRBJ2-1
CDR3aa: CASNGPATTDTQYF; v_gene: TRBV6-6; abundance: -; len: 14; j_gene: TRBJ2-3
CDR3aa: CASSLQGNTEAFF; v_gene: TRBV7-3; abundance: -; len: 13; j_gene: TRBJ1-1
CDR3aa: CASSFLSAGGRGDTQYF; v_gene: TRBV7-2; abundance: -; len: 17; j_gene: TRBJ2-3
CDR3aa: CASTPAATGRNSPLHF; v_gene: TRBV7-2; abundance: -; len: 16; j_gene: TRBJ1-6
CDR3aa: CASSLTGPQETQYF; v_gene: TRBV7-3; abundance: -; len: 14; j_gene: TRBJ2-5
CDR3aa: CASSPGQRGEKLFF; v_gene: TRBV5-1; abundance: many; len: 14; j_gene: TRBJ1-4
CDR3aa: CASSLMGLAGGETQYF; v_gene: TRBV7-3; abundance: -; len: 16; j_gene: TRBJ2-5
CDR3aa: CATGTGDNQPQHF; v_gene: TRBV10-3; abundance: -; len: 13; j_gene: TRBJ1-5
CDR3aa: CASSLDSREQYF; v_gene: TRBV7-2; abundance: -; len: 12; j_gene: TRBJ2-7
CDR3aa: CASSAYPGVGNTIYF; v_gene: TRBV7-2; abundance: many; len: 15; j_gene: TRBJ1-3
CDR3aa: CASSLRGGPDTGELFF; v_gene: TRBV4-3; abundance: -; len: 16; j_gene: TRBJ2-2
CDR3aa: CASSYGTGAPKLFF; v_gene: TRBV6-5; abundance: -; len: 14; j_gene: TRBJ1-4
CDR3aa: CASSQHHSYEQYF; v_gene: TRBV11-2; abundance: -; len: 13; j_gene: TRBJ2-7
CDR3aa: CASSLDGEQYF; v_gene: TRBV5-1; abundance: few; len: 11; j_gene: TRBJ2-7
CDR3aa: CASSYSRALGNTIYF; v_gene: TRBV6-5; abundance: few; len: 15; j_gene: TRBJ1-3
CDR3aa: CASEPGDRGGGHF; v_gene: TRBV28; abundance: -; len: 13; j_gene: TRBJ1-5
CDR3aa: CASSNGASHYEQYF; v_gene: TRBV6-5; abundance: -; len: 14; j_gene: TRBJ2-7
CDR3aa: CASSPGQPSEQYF; v_gene: TRBV27; abundance: -; len: 13; j_gene: TRBJ2-7
CDR3aa: CASRPGTRGGTQYF; v_gene: TRBV6-6; abundance: -; len: 14; j_gene: TRBJ2-5
CDR3aa: CASTAEVRTDTQYF; v_gene: TRBV28; abundance: many; len: 14; j_gene: TRBJ2-3
CDR3aa: CASSSTGGEGPQHF; v_gene: TRBV5-1; abundance: few; len: 14; j_gene: TRBJ1-5
CDR3aa: CASRRGANTGELFF; v_gene: TRBV19; abundance: -; len: 14; j_gene: TRBJ2-2
CDR3aa: CASSPRTATDTQYF; v_gene: TRBV5-1; abundance: -; len: 14; j_gene: TRBJ2-3
CDR3aa: CSVEDWRAVGEKLFF; v_gene: TRBV29-1; abundance: -; len: 15; j_gene: TRBJ1-4
CDR3aa: CASSSHMNTEAFF; v_gene: TRBV9; abundance: -; len: 13; j_gene: TRBJ1-1
CDR3aa: CASSAQGNGYTF; v_gene: TRBV6-5; abundance: once; len: 12; j_gene: TRBJ1-2
CDR3aa: CASSPAGGLGAFF; v_gene: TRBV11-3; abundance: once; len: 13; j_gene: TRBJ1-1
CDR3aa: CASSLGGQGSEQYF; v_gene: TRBV11-2; abundance: -; len: 14; j_gene: TRBJ2-7
CDR3aa: CASHPSPNSPLHF; v_gene: TRBV28; abundance: -; len: 13; j_gene: TRBJ1-6
CDR3aa: CASSPRGGGGTGELFF; v_gene: TRBV7-9; abundance: -; len: 16; j_gene: TRBJ2-2
CDR3aa: CASTNGVSPLHF; v_gene: TRBV9; abundance: -; len: 12; j_gene: TRBJ1-6
CDR3aa: CATADRAGDEQYF; v_gene: TRBV19; abundance: -; len: 13; j_gene: TRBJ2-7
CDR3aa: CASSFFASRISGNTIYF; v_gene: TRBV19; abundance: few; len: 17; j_gene: TRBJ1-3
CDR3aa: CASSPRDRSYEQYF; v_gene: TRBV7-3; abundance: -; len: 14; j_gene: TRBJ2-7